This entry lists 20 T cell receptor beta chains sequenced from one sample in a study of patients and donors after allogeneic stem cell transplantation. TCRdb reprocessed the RT-PCR reads via MiXCR and lists one record per CDR3 protein. The sample lists 200,000 to 250,000 distinct CDR3 sequences; roughly 14% were seen once. The specimen was blood, either unsorted or a sorted T cell fraction (not recorded which). All receptors come from a human donor who was either an allogeneic HSCT recipient or a stem cell or donor lymphocyte infusion donor (not recorded which). It is not recorded whose cells these are; they may come from a transplant donor.

The rearrangement joins TRBV3-1 to TRBJ2-3, with 11 nucleotides matching TRBD1. Germline CDR1 and CDR2: LGHDT and YNNKEL (reference sequence). The length of the CDR3 is 14 residues. The J segment lost 7 bases and the V segment lost 1 base, leaving 1 base of the junction unmatched. CDR3 amino acids: CASSQVDRGHTQYF. The CDR3 coding sequence is TGTGCCAGCAGCCAAGTGGACAGGGGGCATACGCAGTATTTT.

This clonotype appeared a few times. One end of the junction is discordant with germline, which a read error may explain. The CDR3 DNA reads as TGTGCCAGCATCTTACCAGGGCTCTACACTGAAGCTTTCTTT. Protein product: CASILPGLYTEAFF. The V call is TRBV7-2, the J call TRBJ1-1; tentative D call: TRBD1 (5 bases). Germline CDR1 SGHTA, CDR2 FQGNSA. The CDR3 has 14 amino acids. The variable domain in full, with the rest retrieved from reference TRBV7-2 and TRBJ1-1, is GAGVSQSPSNKVTEKGKDVELRCDPISGHTALYWYRQSLGQGLEFLIYFQGNSAPDKSGLPSDRFSAERTGGSVSTLTIQRTQQEDSAVYLCASILPGLYTEAFFGQGTRLTVV.

The V and J genes are TRBV30 and TRBJ1-2; D might be TRBD1 (5 bases). The CDR3 covers 12 residues. The V end lost 7 bases, the J end lost 4 bases, and 13 bases lay between the germline ends. CDR1 is GTSNPN, CDR2 SVGIG, per germline (reference sequence). For the CDR3, the DNA is TGTGCCTTGGGTCCTAGGGGCTATGGCTACACCTTC. Its translation is CALGPRGYGYTF.

V usage is TRBV20-1 and J usage is TRBJ2-7, with 8 bases lining up with TRBD1. CDR1 and CDR2 from the germline V gene are DFQATT and SNEGSKA (reference sequence). Losses at the gene ends were 3 bases for V and 2 bases for J; bases not matched to a gene: 3. The CDR3 is 13 amino acids. CDR3 nucleotides: TGCAGTGCTAGTGACAGGGGTCCCTACGAGCAGTACTTC. Its translation is CSASDRGPYEQYF.

This clonotype has just a few counts. The rearrangement uses TRBV9 and TRBJ2-1; unclear D gene. Germline assignment: CDR1 SGDLS and CDR2 YYNGEE. The V and J ends lost 1 base and 6 bases respectively, with 5 bases between them. CDR3 length equals 12 residues. The CDR3 is CASSVSVNEQFF. Here the CDR3 DNA reads TGTGCCAGCAGCGTAAGTGTCAATGAGCAGTTCTTC.

This clonotype was counted only a few times. V gene TRBV5-6 combines with J gene TRBJ1-2; TRBD1 might be the D (5 bases). Deletions cut 1 base from V and 6 bases from J, with 10 bases between. This CDR3 spans 13 amino acids. Germline V gives CDR1 SGHDT, CDR2 YYEEEE. The CDR3 sequence: CASSLPGFDGYTF. As DNA, the CDR3 is TGTGCCAGCAGCTTGCCAGGGTTCGATGGCTACACCTTC.

The chain links TRBV4-1 to TRBJ2-5; D is possibly TRBD1 (6 bases). V lost 5 bases and J 1 base, leaving 14 bases between the germline ends. The CDR3 sequence is 15 residues long. Per the germline V gene, CDR1 is MGHRA and CDR2 is YSYEKL. CDR3 bases: TGCGCCAGCAGCGGACAACAGGGTCCCCAAGAGACCCAGTACTTC. Its protein product is CASSGQQGPQETQYF.

This clonotype was detected ten times or more. V is TRBV7-3 and J is TRBJ1-1; D is unclear. V lost 3 bases and J lost 1, with 6 bases in between. The germline gives CDR1 SGHTA, CDR2 FQGTGA. The CDR3 sequence is 13 residues long. CDR3 protein: CASSFDSNTEAFF. Here the CDR3 DNA reads TGTGCCAGCAGCTTCGACTCGAACACTGAAGCTTTCTTT.

This clonotype was counted only a few times. V gene TRBV12-3 or TRBV12-4 combines with J gene TRBJ2-7; possible D gene TRBD2, 5 bases. V was shortened by 7 bases and J by 3 bases, with 10 bases between the two germline ends. CDR3 length: 12 residues. This CDR3 is CASMGEDYEQYF. The CDR3 DNA is TGTGCCAGCATGGGAGAAGACTACGAGCAGTACTTC.

The rearrangement joins TRBV5-4 to TRBJ1-1, with a possible D match to TRBD1 (6 bases). Trimming cost V 2 bases and J 1 base, with 9 bases left between them. The CDR3 extends over 14 amino acids. The germline V gene encodes CDR1 SGHNT and CDR2 YYREEE (reference sequence). DNA for the CDR3: TGTGCCAGCAGCTTACAGGGTTGGAACACTGAAGCTTTCTTT. Its protein product is CASSLQGWNTEAFF.

The V call is TRBV25-1, the J call TRBJ2-1; no firm D call. V was trimmed by 8 bases and J by 5 bases, leaving 7 bases between them. The germline gives CDR1 MGHDK, CDR2 SYGVNS. CDR3 length equals 11 residues. The CDR3: CASSAHNEQFF. CDR3 in DNA: TGTGCCAGCTCTGCCCACAATGAGCAGTTCTTC.

The V and J genes are TRBV30 and TRBJ2-3, with D maybe TRBD2 (6 bases). V gave up 3 bases and J gave up 4 bases, with 17 bases separating them. The germline gives CDR1 GTSNPN, CDR2 SVGIG (reference sequence). The CDR3 extends over 15 amino acids. CDR3 DNA: TGTGCCTGGAGATTGGAACGGGAGTGGGCAGATACGCAGTATTTT. Encoded protein: CAWRLEREWADTQYF.

The chain employs TRBV12-3 or TRBV12-4 and TRBJ1-6; D unresolved. V was clipped by 3 bases and J by 13 bases, with 10 bases between them. The CDR3 loop spans 12 amino acids. CDR3 coding DNA: TGTGCCAGCAGTTTCTTCTCTGGTCCCCTCCACTTT. It yields the protein CASSFFSGPLHF.

This clonotype came up a few times. This chain links TRBV7-9 with TRBJ1-5; 9 nucleotides match TRBD1. CDR1 is SEHNR and CDR2 is FQNEAQ in the germline V gene (reference sequence). The trim removed 5 bases at V and 2 bases at J, leaving 4 bases unmatched. The CDR3 spans 15 residues. In DNA form, the CDR3 reads TGTGCCAGCAGCCCAGGGACAGGGCGCAATCAGCCCCAGCATTTT. Translated, it gives CASSPGTGRNQPQHF. Full variable domain (remainder filled in from reference TRBV7-9 and TRBJ1-5): DTGVSQNPRHKITKRGQNVTFRCDPISEHNRLYWYRQTLGQGPEFLTYFQNEAQLEKSRLLSDRFSAERPKGSFSTLEIQRTEQGDSAMYLCASSPGTGRNQPQHFGDGTRLSIL.

A few counts support this clonotype. This chain connects TRBV15 to TRBJ2-7; D unresolved. The ends were cut back, 5 bases at V and 7 bases at J, with 15 bases in the middle. Germline CDR1 reads LNHNV; CDR2 reads YYDKDF (reference sequence). CDR3 length: 13 amino acids. CDR3 loop: CATSLDRVGEQYF. CDR3 coding DNA: TGTGCCACCAGCCTAGACCGGGTTGGAGAGCAGTACTTC.

This rearrangement joins TRBV25-1 to TRBJ1-2, with D possibly TRBD1 on 6 matching bases. The CDR3 covers 15 residues. Germline CDR1 reads MGHDK; CDR2 reads SYGVNS. Trimming removed 1 base at V and 4 bases at J, with 13 bases between. The DNA of the CDR3 is TGTGCCAGCAGTGAATGGGGAGGCAGGGGCTATGGCTACACCTTC. Amino acids: CASSEWGGRGYGYTF.

This clonotype was observed a few times. The chain carries TRBV3-1 and TRBJ2-7, with 10 bases fitting TRBD2. V gave up 6 bases and J gave up 3 bases; unmatched junction bases: 5. This CDR3 region has 14 residues. Germline V gene sequence: CDR1 LGHDT, CDR2 YNNKEL (reference sequence). CDR3 sequence (DNA): TGTGCCAGCAGTACGGCTAGCGGGGGCTACGAGCAGTACTTC. This encodes CASSTASGGYEQYF.

This clonotype was counted a few times. This chain links TRBV12-3 or TRBV12-4 with TRBJ1-1; D call uncertain. This CDR3 spans 13 amino acids. Deletions cut 7 bases from V and 10 bases from J, with 19 bases between. The CDR3 reads CASTGGSRVTAFF. The CDR3 region has the DNA TGTGCCAGCACCGGAGGTTCTCGGGTCACAGCTTTCTTT.

This clonotype was picked up many times. The chain employs TRBV6-1 and TRBJ1-2, with D possibly matching TRBD1 (5 bases). The germline gives CDR1 MNHNS, CDR2 SASEGT. The CDR3 is 13 amino acids. V lost 2 bases to trimming and J lost 4 bases, with 8 bases between them. The CDR3 spells CASSETGLYGYTF. CDR3 nucleotides: TGTGCCAGCAGTGAAACAGGTCTCTATGGCTACACCTTC.

This chain joins TRBV12-3 or TRBV12-4 and TRBJ2-7, with 7 bases matching TRBD2. CDR3 length equals 13 residues. The V segment lost 5 bases and the J segment 6 bases; nucleotides outside the gene matches: 7. This CDR3 is CASSASGRGEQYF. DNA of the CDR3: TGTGCCAGCAGTGCTAGCGGACGAGGCGAGCAGTACTTC.